This entry lists 31 T cell receptor beta chains sequenced from one sample in a study of post-analysis software for immune sequencing data. Study-level results: With TRBV5-6, TRBV5-1 and TRBV20-1 included, about 5 TRBV segments were more frequent in patients than in controls.

These receptors' antigens are unknown. Libraries were made from TCR beta cDNA, and they carried unique molecular identifiers. TCRdb re-called the PCR reads through MiXCR, storing one row per CDR3 protein. The sample gives approximately 630,000 distinct CDR3 sequences, over 45% of which show up once; about 11% is in the top ten. The sample taken for sequencing was blood. The receptors come from a girl aged 2-10 years with multiple sclerosis.

The V call is TRBV20-1, the J call TRBJ2-3; D not certain. The V end lost 3 bases, the J end lost 0 bases, and 10 bases lay between the germline ends. This CDR3 is 14 amino acids long. Germline V gene data show CDR1 as DFQATT and CDR2 as SNEGSKA (reference sequence). The CDR3 coding sequence is TGCAGTGCTAGTATAACTTCTAGCACAGATACGCAGTATTTT. It specifies CSASITSSTDTQYF.

The genes are TRBV28 and TRBJ1-2, with D hard to call. V lost 2 bases to trimming and J lost 0 bases, with 7 bases between them. The CDR3 has 14 residues. Germline V gene lookup returns CDR1 MDHEN and CDR2 SYDVKM. The CDR3 here is CASSLGSTNYGYTF. The DNA for the CDR3 is TGTGCCAGCAGTTTAGGCAGCACTAACTATGGCTACACCTTC.

A few counts support this clonotype. V usage is TRBV29-1 and J usage is TRBJ2-3; 10 bases are a match to TRBD1. V gave up 6 bases and J gave up 4 bases; unmatched junction bases: 7. Germline lookup yields CDR1 SQVTM and CDR2 ANQGSEA. This CDR3 contains 14 residues. The CDR3 is CSVRDRGNADTQYF. CDR3 coding DNA: TGCAGCGTCCGGGACAGGGGTAACGCAGATACGCAGTATTTT.

This chain uses TRBV29-1 with TRBJ2-7; no reliable D call. Deletions cut 4 bases from V and 4 bases from J, with 8 bases between. CDR1 is SQVTM and CDR2 is ANQGSEA in the germline V gene. This CDR3 has 11 residues. The CDR3 bases are TGCAGCGTTGTTGTGCGTTACGAGCAGTACTTC. Amino acid sequence: CSVVVRYEQYF.

The CDR3 DNA reads TGTGCCAGCGGCCCGGGACAGGGTAGATCACCCCTCCACTTT. Residues: CASGPGQGRSPLHF. V is TRBV6-2 or TRBV6-3 and J is TRBJ1-6; TRBD1 matches at 9 bases. This CDR3 spans 14 amino acids. Trimming cost V 8 bases and J 10 bases; bases outside gene matches: 9. The germline V gene has CDR1 MNHEY and CDR2 SVGEGT.

The chain is built from TRBV10-3 and TRBJ1-5; TRBD1 matches 8 bases. CDR3 length equals 17 residues. Germline V gives CDR1 ENHRY, CDR2 SYGVKD. V trimming: 6 bases; J trimming: 2 bases; junction bases outside the gene matches: 12. The CDR3 spells CAISDPEADRGNQPQHF. The DNA of the CDR3 is TGTGCCATCAGCGACCCTGAGGCGGACAGGGGCAATCAGCCCCAGCATTTT.

A single count supports this clonotype. This chain uses TRBV5-1 with TRBJ2-7; D may match TRBD1 or TRBD2 (5 bases each). In germline, CDR1 is SGHRS, CDR2 YFSETQ. CDR3 size: 14 residues. V was pared by 9 bases and J by 3 bases, with 19 bases between. CDR3 protein: CANPSGRENYEQYF. For the CDR3, the DNA is TGCGCCAACCCGTCCGGCAGGGAGAACTACGAGCAGTACTTC. Full variable domain (rest looked up from reference TRBV5-1 and TRBJ2-7): KAGVTQTPRYLIKTRGQQVTLSCSPISGHRSVSWYQQTPGQGLQFLFEYFSETQRNKGNFPGRFSGRQFSNSRSEMNVSTLELGDSALYLCANPSGRENYEQYFGPGTRLTVT.

This chain connects TRBV7-8 to TRBJ1-2; 12 nucleotides align to TRBD1. V lost 6 bases and J lost 8; bases outside the gene matches: 10. The CDR3 is 15 residues long. The germline V gene encodes CDR1 SGHVS and CDR2 FQNEAQ. The chain's CDR3 is CASSSGTGGWEGYTF. CDR3 bases: TGTGCCAGCAGTTCAGGGACAGGGGGCTGGGAGGGCTACACCTTC.

The sample holds one count of this clonotype. The chain couples TRBV4-3 to TRBJ1-2; a possible D gene is TRBD1 (6 bases). There are 15 residues in the CDR3. Germline V gene data show CDR1 as LGHNA and CDR2 as YSLEER. Trimming stripped 1 base from V and 5 bases from J, with 14 bases between. The CDR3 is CASSQASAGDYGYTF. CDR3 coding DNA: TGCGCCAGCAGCCAAGCGTCGGCAGGGGATTATGGCTACACCTTC.

With regard to this clonotype: A junction boundary mismatches the germline segment, possibly from a read error. This rearrangement joins TRBV7-6 to TRBJ2-1; 7 positions agree with TRBD2. The germline gives CDR1 SGHVS, CDR2 FNYEAQ. The CDR3 covers 19 residues. CDR3 residues: CASSLLSGRSRSSYDEQFF. CDR3 nucleotides: TGTGCCAGCAGCTTACTTAGCGGGCGCTCCCGAAGCTCCTACGATGAGCAGTTCTTC.

The CDR3 sequence is CAISSTRGGQGSYNEQFF. The CDR3 DNA reads as TGTGCCATCAGTTCCACCAGAGGGGGACAGGGCTCCTACAATGAGCAGTTCTTC. The chain recombines TRBV10-3 with TRBJ2-1; 9 nucleotides agree with TRBD1. With 5 bases clipped from V and 0 bases from J, the junction kept 11 bases outside the gene matches. This CDR3 region has 18 residues. CDR1 is ENHRY, CDR2 SYGVKD, per germline.

This clonotype was detected once. This chain uses TRBV3-1 with TRBJ2-4, with TRBD1 identical over 8 bases. Per germline, CDR1 LGHDT and CDR2 YNNKEL (reference sequence). CDR3 length equals 15 residues. V shed 11 bases, J shed 3 bases, and the junction held 12 bases outside the gene matches. The CDR3 sequence: CAGYGQGVVKNIQYF. The CDR3 DNA is TGTGCCGGCTACGGACAGGGTGTAGTCAAAAACATTCAGTACTTC. The variable domain in full, with the rest retrieved from reference TRBV3-1 and TRBJ2-4, is DTAVSQTPKYLVTQMGNDKSIKCEQNLGHDTMYWYKQDSKKFLKIMFSYNNKELIINETVPNRFSPKSPDKAHLNLHINSLELGDSAVYFCAGYGQGVVKNIQYFGAGTRLSVL.

This chain joins TRBV20-1 and TRBJ2-7; the match to TRBD2 covers 10 bases. Germline V CDR1 and CDR2: DFQATT, SNEGSKA (reference sequence). The CDR3 totals 16 residues. Trimming cost V 6 bases and J 2 bases; bases outside gene matches: 13. This chain's CDR3 is CSAPGPPSGSPYEQYF. As DNA, the CDR3 is TGCAGTGCGCCGGGCCCCCCTAGCGGGAGCCCCTACGAGCAGTACTTC.

This sequence joins TRBV7-3 and TRBJ1-1; 9 nucleotides line up with TRBD1. The CDR3 extends over 13 amino acids. V shed 4 bases and J 6 bases; nucleotides not matched to a gene: 3. CDR1 SGHTA and CDR2 FQGTGA come from the germline V gene. CDR3 sequence reads: CASSSRDRAEAFF. In DNA form, the CDR3 reads TGTGCCAGCAGCTCGAGGGACAGGGCTGAAGCTTTCTTT. Full variable domain (missing parts from reference TRBV7-3 and TRBJ1-1): GAGVSQTPSNKVTEKGKYVELRCDPISGHTALYWYRQSLGQGPEFLIYFQGTGAADDSGLPNDRFFAVRPEGSVSTLKIQRTERGDSAVYLCASSSRDRAEAFFGQGTRLTVV.

The chain joins TRBV12-5 to TRBJ2-1, with 10 positions matching TRBD2. V was clipped by 7 bases and J by 2 bases; unmatched bases: 2. The CDR3 runs 14 residues. Germline V gene lookup returns CDR1 LGHNT and CDR2 FRNRAP. The CDR3 bases are TGTGCTAGTGCCCTAGCGGGAGCCTACAATGAGCAGTTCTTC. It translates to CASALAGAYNEQFF. The full variable domain, in which reference TRBV12-5 and TRBJ2-1 provide the parts outside the CDR3, is DARVTQTPRHKVTEMGQEVTMRCQPILGHNTVFWYRQTMMQGLELLAYFRNRAPLDDSGMPKDRFSAEMPDATLATLKIQPSEPRDSAVYFCASALAGAYNEQFFGPGTRLTVL.

This clonotype showed up just a few times. The CDR3 coding sequence is TGTGCCAGCAGCTTAGGTGCGGGCACTGAAGCTTTCTTT. Translation: CASSLGAGTEAFF. J is TRBJ1-1 and V is TRBV7-2, with D unclear. Germline V lookup: CDR1 SGHTA, CDR2 FQGNSA. The CDR3 is 13 residues long. The V end lost 1 base, the J end lost 4 bases, and 7 bases lay between the germline ends.

J is TRBJ2-1 and V is TRBV10-3, with 7 bases lining up with TRBD1. CDR1 ENHRY and CDR2 SYGVKD come from the germline V gene. CDR3 size: 16 residues. Trimming removed 0 bases from V and 3 bases from J; junction bases left unmatched: 5. This chain's CDR3 is CAISESRGGDYNEQFF. The CDR3 DNA reads as TGTGCCATCAGTGAGTCGAGAGGGGGCGACTACAATGAGCAGTTCTTC.

The rearrangement uses TRBV12-5 and TRBJ2-1; D is perhaps TRBD1 (6 bases). The V gene's germline CDR1 is LGHNT and CDR2 FRNRAP. V gave up 6 bases and J gave up 8 bases, with 11 bases separating them. The CDR3 has 12 residues. CDR3 loop: CASGATGYEQFF. Here the CDR3 DNA reads TGTGCTAGTGGCGCTACAGGGTATGAGCAGTTCTTC.

The chain links TRBV12-3 or TRBV12-4 to TRBJ2-7, with a weak D call TRBD1 (6 bases). The V gene lost 6 bases and the J gene lost 2 bases, with 14 bases spanning the gap. The CDR3 covers 14 residues. The CDR3 protein is CASSARDIAYEQYF. CDR3 in DNA: TGTGCCAGCAGCGCCCGGGACATAGCCTACGAGCAGTACTTC.

The rearrangement joins TRBV5-1 to TRBJ1-2, with 12 bases identical to TRBD1. The CDR3 is made up of 17 amino acids. Germline CDR1 and CDR2: SGHRS and YFSETQ. J was trimmed by 4 bases and V by 3 bases; bases with no gene match: 10. The CDR3 nucleotides are TGCGCCAGCAGCTCGGGGACCCCGGGACAGGGGGCCTATGGCTACACCTTC. Residues: CASSSGTPGQGAYGYTF.

The CDR3 nucleotides read TGCGCCAGCAGCCAGCATATGTCACAGGCGAACACTGAAGCTTTCTTT. The encoded protein is CASSQHMSQANTEAFF. The V gene is TRBV4-1, the J gene TRBJ1-1; weak D call: TRBD1 (5 bases). Germline CDR1 MGHRA, CDR2 YSYEKL. The CDR3 is 16 amino acids. Trimming pared 3 bases from V and 1 base from J, leaving 15 bases between.

This chain links TRBV7-8 with TRBJ2-2, with a possible D match to TRBD2 (6 bases). This CDR3 is built from 15 residues. Germline assignment: CDR1 SGHVS and CDR2 FQNEAQ. V was trimmed by 3 bases and J by 4 bases, leaving 12 bases between them. CDR3 sequence (DNA): TGTGCCAGCAGCTTCCGGGACTGGTTCACCGGGGAGCTGTTTTTT. Its protein is CASSFRDWFTGELFF.

CDR3 residues: CASRHPLAGGYNEQFF. For the CDR3, the DNA is TGCGCCAGCAGGCACCCTCTAGCGGGGGGTTACAATGAGCAGTTCTTC. The chain couples TRBV5-1 to TRBJ2-1, with TRBD2 matching over 11 bases. Germline-derived CDR1 and CDR2 are SGHRS and YFSETQ. The CDR3 consists of 16 residues. Losses at the gene ends were 5 bases for V and 4 bases for J; bases not matched to a gene: 8.

The chain uses TRBV5-1 and TRBJ2-5, with D hard to call. The CDR3 length is 15 residues. The V gene lost 5 bases and the J gene lost 2 bases, with 16 bases spanning the gap. From germline, CDR1 is SGHRS and CDR2 YFSETQ. The CDR3 loop reads CASSSITGPQETQYF. The CDR3, as DNA: TGCGCCAGCAGTTCGATCACGGGCCCACAAGAGACCCAGTACTTC.

This chain links TRBV4-2 with TRBJ2-5, with 7 bases fitting TRBD2. V gave up 0 bases and J gave up 5 bases; unmatched junction bases: 6. Per the germline V gene, CDR1 is LGHNA and CDR2 is YNFKEQ. This CDR3 contains 15 residues. Here the CDR3 DNA reads TGTGCCAGCAGCCAAGACGCTGCGGGAGTGGAGACCCAGTACTTC. Residues: CASSQDAAGVETQYF.

This clonotype was seen a handful of times. CDR3 sequence reads: CASSYSVGGGNSPLHF. The DNA of the CDR3 is TGTGCCAGCAGTTACTCGGTGGGGGGGGGCAACTCACCCCTCCACTTT. The rearrangement joins TRBV6-6 to TRBJ1-6; the D gene is possibly TRBD1 (6 bases). V was pared by 0 bases and J by 10 bases, with 16 bases between. The germline CDR1 and CDR2 sequences are MNHNY and SVGAGI (reference sequence). This CDR3 spans 16 amino acids.

This chain uses TRBV5-1 with TRBJ2-1, with TRBD1 identical over 8 bases. CDR3 size: 17 residues. After removal of 3 bases from V and 0 bases from J, the junction contained 8 bases not matched to a gene. Germline V gene lookup returns CDR1 SGHRS and CDR2 YFSETQ. CDR3 nucleotide sequence: TGCGCCAGCAGCTATGCATCAGGGGGCAGCTCCTACAATGAGCAGTTCTTC. This sequence encodes CASSYASGGSSYNEQFF.

The gene calls are TRBV24-1 and TRBJ2-3, with D possibly being TRBD2 (7 bases). CDR3 length: 12 amino acids. CDR1 is KGHDR, CDR2 SFDVKD, per germline. As DNA, the CDR3 is TGTGCGTCGGGGGGCGGTGCAGATACGCAGTATTTT. It specifies CASGGGADTQYF.

The genes are TRBV27 and TRBJ2-6; 7 bases map to TRBD1. This CDR3 is built from 18 residues. V shed 2 bases and J 1 base; nucleotides not matched to a gene: 8. Germline values: CDR1 MNHEY, CDR2 SMNVEV (reference sequence). CDR3 region: CASSLLSTGASGANVLTF. The CDR3 DNA sequence: TGTGCCAGCAGTTTACTAAGTACAGGGGCTTCTGGGGCCAACGTCCTGACTTTC. Using reference TRBV27 and TRBJ2-6 for the parts outside the CDR3, the full variable domain is EAQVTQNPRYLITVTGKKLTVTCSQNMNHEYMSWYRQDPGLGLRQIYYSMNVEVTDKGDVPEGYKVSRKEKRNFPLILESPSPNQTSLYFCASSLLSTGASGANVLTFGAGSRLTVL.

V is TRBV11-1 and J is TRBJ2-3; D uncertain. Germline CDR1 reads SGHAT; CDR2 reads FQDESV (reference sequence). V was trimmed by 4 bases and J by 6 bases, leaving 8 bases between them. This CDR3 is built from 12 residues. The chain's CDR3 is CASSSWRDTQYF. The DNA for the CDR3 is TGTGCCAGCAGCTCCTGGCGGGATACGCAGTATTTT.

The rearrangement links TRBV10-3 to TRBJ2-4; 7 nucleotides match TRBD2. The J call may be wrong; the DNA end is better matched by TRBJ2-7. Germline CDR1 reads ENHRY; CDR2 reads SYGVKD. The CDR3 length is 14 residues. Here the CDR3 DNA reads TGTGCCATCAGTGAGGGGACTATCAACTACGAGCAGTACTTC. Residues: CAISEGTINYEQYF.